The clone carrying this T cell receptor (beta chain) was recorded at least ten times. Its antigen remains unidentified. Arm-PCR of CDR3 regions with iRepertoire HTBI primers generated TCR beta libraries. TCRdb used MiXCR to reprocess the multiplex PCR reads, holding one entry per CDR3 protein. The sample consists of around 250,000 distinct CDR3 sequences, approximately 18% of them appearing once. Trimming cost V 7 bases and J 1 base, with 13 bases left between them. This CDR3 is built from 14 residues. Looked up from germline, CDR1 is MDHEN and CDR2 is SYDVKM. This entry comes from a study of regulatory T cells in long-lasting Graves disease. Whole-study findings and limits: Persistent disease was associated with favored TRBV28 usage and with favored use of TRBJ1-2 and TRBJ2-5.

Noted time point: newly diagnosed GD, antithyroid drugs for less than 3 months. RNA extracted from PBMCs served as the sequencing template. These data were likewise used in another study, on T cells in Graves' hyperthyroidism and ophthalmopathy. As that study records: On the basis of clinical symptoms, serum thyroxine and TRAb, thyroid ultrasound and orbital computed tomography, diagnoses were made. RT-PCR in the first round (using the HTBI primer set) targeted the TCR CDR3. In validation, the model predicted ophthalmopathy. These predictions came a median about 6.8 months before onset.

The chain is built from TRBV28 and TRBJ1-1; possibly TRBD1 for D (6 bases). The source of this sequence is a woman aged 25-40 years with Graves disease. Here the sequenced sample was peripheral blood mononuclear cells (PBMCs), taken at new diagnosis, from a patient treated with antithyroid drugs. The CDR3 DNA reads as TGTGCCAGCACCTCCTTGGGGGCGAACACTGAAGCTTTCTTT. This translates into CASTSLGANTEAFF.